These 8 T cell receptor beta chains came from one sample sequenced in a study of blood T cells in healthy people across ages (dated by TCRdb to the mid-2010s). Libraries were made using 5' RACE. These reads were obtained on an Illumina HiSeq 2500. The second PCR ran for roughly 7 to 12 cycles and used a J-beta primer mix along with a sample-barcoded 5' primer. TCRdb trimmed public reads at Q25 via fastp, called clones via MiXCR and kept in-frame beta chains. Each entry is one CDR3 protein sequence, shown with its most common DNA and genes. The sample profile shows approximately 600,000 distinct CDR3 sequences; 58% of them were found once. The ten largest clones capture over 30% of the sample. The sequenced material came from blood. The receptors stem from a man aged 60 to 75 in good health.

This clonotype was counted ten times or more. The J gene is TRBJ1-5, the V gene TRBV29-1; perhaps TRBD1 as D (5 bases). Trimming took 5 bases from V and 7 from J, leaving 12 bases between them. Germline V gene sequence: CDR1 SQVTM, CDR2 ANQGSEA. The CDR3 is made up of 12 amino acids. The CDR3 loop is CSVQFGDQPQHF. The CDR3 bases are TGCAGCGTTCAATTCGGGGACCAGCCCCAGCATTTT.

The chain employs TRBV11-2 and TRBJ2-1; D might be TRBD1 (5 bases). V lost 5 bases to trimming and J lost 15 bases, with 29 bases between them. CDR3 length: 16 amino acids. The germline gives CDR1 SGHAT, CDR2 FQNNGV. The CDR3 loop reads CASSPRRGSQGSVWFF. As DNA, the CDR3 is TGTGCCAGCAGCCCCCGGCGCGGATCTCAGGGCAGCGTGTGGTTCTTC.

V is TRBV20-1 and J is TRBJ1-1, with 8 bases matching TRBD1. Trimming cost V 6 bases and J 2 bases; bases outside gene matches: 8. This CDR3 is 14 amino acids long. CDR1 is DFQATT, CDR2 SNEGSKA, per germline (reference sequence). The CDR3 region has the DNA TGCAGTGCCCCCACAGCAGGGGGCAACACTGAAGCTTTCTTT. Translation: CSAPTAGGNTEAFF.

The chain employs TRBV3-1 and TRBJ2-1; the match to TRBD2 covers 12 bases. There are 15 residues in the CDR3. Germline loops: CDR1 LGHDT, CDR2 YNNKEL (reference sequence). J gave up 9 bases and V 4 bases, and 7 bases lay outside the gene matches. CDR3 sequence reads: CASSRRSSGGGEQFF. CDR3 bases: TGTGCCAGCAGCCGGAGGTCTAGCGGGGGGGGTGAGCAGTTCTTC.

This clonotype occurred a few times. The CDR3 coding sequence is TGCGCCAGCAGCACCGGACAGTATAATTCACCCCTCCACTTT. The encoded protein is CASSTGQYNSPLHF. The gene calls are TRBV5-1 and TRBJ1-6; possible D gene TRBD1, 6 bases. The CDR3 spans 14 residues. V was cut by 4 bases and J by 4 bases, with 9 bases left in between. Per germline, CDR1 SGHRS and CDR2 YFSETQ. Filled out from reference TRBV5-1 and TRBJ1-6, the complete variable domain reads KAGVTQTPRYLIKTRGQQVTLSCSPISGHRSVSWYQQTPGQGLQFLFEYFSETQRNKGNFPGRFSGRQFSNSRSEMNVSTLELGDSALYLCASSTGQYNSPLHFGNGTRLTVT.

The chain employs TRBV5-1 and TRBJ2-1; the D is unclear. The CDR3 is 15 amino acids. Trimming removed 0 bases at V and 7 bases at J, with 14 bases between. The V gene's germline CDR1 is SGHRS and CDR2 YFSETQ. The CDR3 nucleotides are TGCGCCAGCAGCTTGGTAGGTGAGGCGGTTAATGAGCAGTTCTTC. Amino acids: CASSLVGEAVNEQFF.

J is TRBJ2-7 and V is TRBV20-1; 8 positions match TRBD1. Germline V gene lookup returns CDR1 DFQATT and CDR2 SNEGSKA (reference sequence). Trimming at V came to 0 bases and at J to 5 bases, leaving 9 bases not matched to a gene. The CDR3 runs to 15 residues. The DNA for the CDR3 is TGCAGTGCTAGAGATCAGGAGACAGGGGTGGACGAGCAGTACTTC. Translated, it gives CSARDQETGVDEQYF.

This chain joins TRBV29-1 and TRBJ2-4, with 8 bases aligning to TRBD1. The end of the DNA aligns better with TRBJ2-7, so the J call may be wrong. The CDR3 has 14 residues. CDR1 and CDR2 from the germline V gene are SQVTM and ANQGSEA. The DNA of the CDR3 is TGCAGCGTGGTAACAGGGGGGCATTCCTACGAGCAGTACTTC. Translation: CSVVTGGHSYEQYF.